These 25 T cell receptor beta chains were sequenced from one sample in a study of cytomegalovirus exposure and HLA in healthy donors. 13 Jbeta primers and 60 Vbeta primers were used for the PCR. Assay: immunoSEQ multiplex PCR; the TCRdb copy retains only in-frame clones and omits some. The repertoire consists of roughly 83,000 clones, with under 80% occurring once and the leading ten covering 4.2%. Sequenced material: PBMCs. The receptors originated from a man aged 55-75 years in good health and CMV-seronegative.

This clone turned up a few times. The same CDR3 also results from other DNA sequences found in this sample. The chain is built from TRBV28 and TRBJ2-5; D gene ambiguous. Germline CDR1 and CDR2: MDHEN and SYDVKM. CDR3 length: 12 residues. V dropped 5 bases and J dropped 1 base, with 5 bases sitting between them. CDR3 sequence reads: CASSPGQETQYF. The CDR3 nucleotides read TGTGCCAGCAGTCCAGGCCAAGAGACCCAGTACTTC.

The CDR3 nucleotides are TGTGCCAGCAGCTTAGGCAGGGGTGCCCACGAGCAGTACTTC. Translation gives CASSLGRGAHEQYF. The chain uses TRBV7-8 and TRBJ2-7; D perhaps matches TRBD1 (6 bases). Trimming took off 1 base at V and 5 bases at J, with 12 bases between the two ends. Germline CDR1 SGHVS, CDR2 FQNEAQ. CDR3 length equals 14 residues.

V is TRBV5-1 and J is TRBJ2-7; 7 positions match TRBD1. Germline loops: CDR1 SGHRS, CDR2 YFSETQ. The CDR3 is 15 amino acids. Trimming took 4 bases from V and 0 from J; bases not matched to a gene: 7. CDR3 sequence: CASSPTGAPSYEQYF. The CDR3 DNA is TGCGCCAGCAGCCCAACAGGGGCCCCCTCCTACGAGCAGTACTTC. Drawing the rest from reference TRBV5-1 and TRBJ2-7, the complete variable domain is KAGVTQTPRYLIKTRGQQVTLSCSPISGHRSVSWYQQTPGQGLQFLFEYFSETQRNKGNFPGRFSGRQFSNSRSEMNVSTLELGDSALYLCASSPTGAPSYEQYFGPGTRLTVT.

V and J are TRBV7-9 and TRBJ1-1, with TRBD1 matching over 9 bases. This CDR3 has 16 residues. CDR1 SEHNR and CDR2 FQNEAQ come from the germline V gene (reference sequence). Unmatched junction bases numbered 12, after V lost 5 bases and J lost 5 bases. The CDR3 reads CASSPYRGLLETEAFF. In nucleotides, the CDR3 is TGTGCCAGCAGCCCATACAGGGGGCTTCTGGAAACTGAAGCTTTCTTT.

The chain has TRBV19 and TRBJ1-3, with a weak D call TRBD1 (5 bases). The V gene lost 4 bases and the J gene lost 0 bases, with 10 bases spanning the gap. The CDR3 extends over 15 amino acids. In germline, CDR1 is LNHDA, CDR2 SQIVND (reference sequence). The CDR3 DNA reads as TGTGCCAGTAGTAGTACAGGTGACTCTGGAAACACCATATATTTT. Protein product: CASSSTGDSGNTIYF.

The rearrangement uses TRBV5-5 and TRBJ2-5; 7 nucleotides match TRBD2. TRBJ2-7 explains the end of the DNA better; the J call may be wrong. The V gene's germline CDR1 is SGHKS and CDR2 YYEKEE (reference sequence). The length of the CDR3 is 14 residues. The DNA of the CDR3 is TGTGCCAGCAGGGGGGGGTCAAGCTCCTACGAGCAGTACTTC. Amino acids: CASRGGSSSYEQYF.

V gene TRBV7-9 combines with J gene TRBJ1-2, with D tentatively TRBD1 (5 bases). Germline values: CDR1 SEHNR, CDR2 FQNEAQ (reference sequence). This CDR3 spans 17 amino acids. The V end was cut by 4 bases, the J end by 4 bases, with 22 bases between. The CDR3 loop is CASSSPGRDSNGYGYTF. The CDR3 nucleotides read TGTGCCAGCAGCTCCCCGGGCAGGGACTCTAATGGCTATGGCTACACCTTC.

The chain carries TRBV9 and TRBJ1-6, with TRBD1 matching 9 bases. Trimming at V came to 2 bases and at J to 14 bases, leaving 11 bases not matched to a gene. Germline CDR1 is SGDLS and CDR2 is YYNGEE. The CDR3 loop spans 15 amino acids. In DNA, the CDR3 is TGTGCCAGCAGCGTTCTTGGGACAGGGACTTCGGCCCTCCACTTT. Residues: CASSVLGTGTSALHF.

This chain uses TRBV19 with TRBJ2-5; 8 nucleotides align to TRBD2. Per germline, CDR1 LNHDA and CDR2 SQIVND (reference sequence). Unmatched junction bases numbered 5, after V lost 3 bases and J lost 2 bases. The CDR3 totals 15 residues. The CDR3: CASSMGRGAQETQYF. Written as DNA, the CDR3 is TGTGCCAGTAGTATGGGGCGGGGGGCACAAGAGACCCAGTACTTC.

The chain uses TRBV27 and TRBJ2-5; TRBD2 is a possible D gene (5 bases). The CDR3 length is 13 residues. The V and J ends lost 2 bases and 5 bases respectively, with 9 bases between them. Germline loops: CDR1 MNHEY, CDR2 SMNVEV (reference sequence). The DNA of the CDR3 is TGTGCCAGCAGTTTAGAGGGTTGGGAGACCCAGTACTTC. It yields the protein CASSLEGWETQYF.

The rearrangement links TRBV5-4 to TRBJ2-7, with 14 bases that match TRBD2. V lost 3 bases to trimming and J lost 5 bases; unmatched junction nucleotides: 4. This CDR3 contains 15 residues. In germline, CDR1 is SGHNT, CDR2 YYREEE (reference sequence). The CDR3 DNA reads TGTGCCAGCAGCTACGGACTAGCGGGGGGCCACGAGCAGTACTTC. Protein: CASSYGLAGGHEQYF.

The rearrangement uses TRBV10-3 and TRBJ1-2; 8 nucleotides match TRBD1. V lost 4 bases, J lost 9 bases, and 7 bases stayed unmatched. Per the germline V gene, CDR1 is ENHRY and CDR2 is SYGVKD. The CDR3 runs to 13 residues. CDR3 region: CAISADRAESYTF. In DNA form, the CDR3 reads TGTGCCATCAGTGCGGACAGGGCGGAGAGCTACACCTTC.

The V call is TRBV6-5, the J call TRBJ2-7; D unresolved. Between the trimmed V and J ends, which lost 0 bases and 6 bases, there was a span of 3 bases. Per germline, CDR1 MNHEY and CDR2 SVGAGI. This CDR3 is 11 amino acids long. The CDR3 sequence: CASSYSAEQYF. CDR3 nucleotides: TGTGCCAGCAGTTACTCGGCCGAGCAGTACTTC.

The CDR3 DNA reads TGTGCCAGCAGCTTTGGGACTAGCGTAGATACGCAGTATTTT. Its translation: CASSFGTSVDTQYF. The V and J genes are TRBV7-8 and TRBJ2-3; 10 nucleotides agree with TRBD2. Trimming at V came to 3 bases and at J to 5 bases, leaving 2 bases not matched to a gene. CDR3 length: 14 amino acids. The germline CDR1 and CDR2 sequences are SGHVS and FQNEAQ.

The V gene is TRBV6-8, the J gene TRBJ1-2, with D perhaps matching TRBD1 (5 bases). V was clipped by 7 bases and J by 6 bases, with 9 bases between them. CDR1 is MNHGY, CDR2 SAAAGT, per germline. This CDR3 spans 11 amino acids. Here the CDR3 reads CASTGTDGYTF. The CDR3 DNA follows: TGTGCCAGCACTGGGACTGATGGCTACACCTTC.

Concerning this clone: Other nucleotide sequences in the sample specify the same CDR3. This rearrangement joins TRBV6-1 to TRBJ1-6, with 8 bases lining up with TRBD1. CDR3 size: 15 residues. The J segment lost 4 bases and the V segment lost 6 bases, leaving 5 bases of the junction unmatched. Germline V CDR1 and CDR2: MNHNS, SASEGT. CDR3 in DNA: TGTGCCAGCAGCGACGGGACAGGATATAATTCACCCCTCCACTTT. Translation gives CASSDGTGYNSPLHF.

This chain connects TRBV11-2 to TRBJ2-3, with D uncertain. V lost 2 bases and J lost 2, with 8 bases in between. Germline CDR1 reads SGHAT; CDR2 reads FQNNGV. The CDR3 covers 14 residues. Here the CDR3 DNA reads TGTGCCAGCAGCTTAAACCAGGTCACAGATACGCAGTATTTT. This translates into CASSLNQVTDTQYF.

The chain links TRBV4-2 to TRBJ1-2; 8 bases map to TRBD1. CDR1 is LGHNA, CDR2 YNFKEQ, per germline. This CDR3 is built from 16 residues. Germline trimming cut 0 bases from V and 3 bases from J; bases unmatched to any gene: 6. The CDR3: CASSQDGGQDYYGYTF. For the CDR3, the DNA is TGTGCCAGCAGCCAAGATGGGGGACAGGACTACTATGGCTACACCTTC.

This clone was found once. This chain joins TRBV14 and TRBJ2-7; the match to TRBD2 covers 7 bases. The CDR3 runs 14 residues. Germline trimming cut 3 bases from V and 2 bases from J; bases unmatched to any gene: 4. CDR1 SGHDN and CDR2 FVKESK come from the germline V gene. CDR3 sequence (DNA): TGTGCCAGCAGCCAGCTGCGGGGGACCTACGAGCAGTACTTC. Its protein product is CASSQLRGTYEQYF.

This rearrangement joins TRBV5-8 to TRBJ2-1; 8 nucleotides line up with TRBD2. The CDR3 is made up of 14 amino acids. V gave up 2 bases and J gave up 14 bases; unmatched junction bases: 12. Germline V gives CDR1 SGHTS, CDR2 YDEGEE. CDR3 protein: CASSLTFNSGAEFF. The CDR3 DNA reads as TGTGCCAGCAGCTTAACCTTCAATAGCGGGGCGGAGTTCTTC.

The V call is TRBV5-1, the J call TRBJ2-2, with D perhaps matching TRBD1 (6 bases). Looked up from germline, CDR1 is SGHRS and CDR2 is YFSETQ. Trimming stripped 4 bases from V and 1 base from J, with 14 bases between. CDR3 length: 16 residues. CDR3 nucleotide sequence: TGCGCCAGCAGCCCGAAGGCCAGGGGGAACACCGGGGAGCTGTTTTTT. Protein product: CASSPKARGNTGELFF.

The chain has TRBV9 and TRBJ2-1; D is possibly TRBD2 (5 bases). Trimming cost V 3 bases and J 3 bases, with 10 bases left between them. CDR3 length equals 14 residues. Germline V gene lookup returns CDR1 SGDLS and CDR2 YYNGEE. Here the CDR3 DNA reads TGTGCCAGCAGCGCTCGGACTGGCTACAATGAGCAGTTCTTC. The encoded protein is CASSARTGYNEQFF.

The CDR3 sequence: CASSSLRLAGSSYNEQFF. The DNA for the CDR3 is TGTGCCAGTAGTTCCCTGAGACTAGCGGGTAGCTCCTACAATGAGCAGTTCTTC. The rearrangement uses TRBV19 and TRBJ2-1; TRBD2 matches 10 bases. Germline assignment: CDR1 LNHDA and CDR2 SQIVND (reference sequence). This CDR3 region has 18 residues. The V gene end was trimmed by 5 bases and the J gene end by 0 bases; junction bases not matched to a gene: 10.

The chain links TRBV2 to TRBJ1-2, with D unclear. Trimming cost V 6 bases and J 3 bases, with 29 bases left between them. The CDR3 is 19 residues long. Germline values: CDR1 SNHLY, CDR2 FYNNEI. The CDR3 protein is CASSPYRHPLPRSDYGYTF. In DNA form, the CDR3 reads TGTGCCAGCAGCCCCTATCGACACCCCCTGCCTCGATCAGACTATGGCTACACCTTC.

The chain combines TRBV2 with TRBJ2-7, with D perhaps matching TRBD1 (5 bases). Germline-derived CDR1 and CDR2 are SNHLY and FYNNEI. The CDR3 has 15 amino acids. Trimming left V 2 bases short and J 6 bases short, with 17 bases between. For the CDR3, the DNA is TGTGCCAGCAGTGAACGAGATAGGGGCTTGTTCGAGCAGTACTTC. This codes for CASSERDRGLFEQYF.